A selection of T cell receptor beta chains follows, all from one sample in a study of cytomegalovirus exposure and HLA in healthy donors. The protocol was immunoSEQ multiplex PCR, while the TCRdb copy is restricted to in-frame clones and leaves out a portion. Here the sample spans roughly 120,000 clones, about 79% being singletons. The sequencing input was PBMCs. Receptors originate from a woman aged 18-29 years in good health and CMV-seropositive. CDR3s include the opening cysteine and the closing phenylalanine or tryptophan. The order of the fields is J gene, V gene, D gene, clone size, CDR3 protein, CDR3 DNA. A D gene is named only where the DNA matches it firmly. Size values are once, few and many counts, or a class for expanded clones, and some rows have none.

TRBJ2-3 | TRBV7-3 | TRBD2 | - | CASSLRTSGLTDTQYF | TGTGCCAGCAGCTTGAGGACTAGCGGGCTCACAGATACGCAGTATTTT
TRBJ1-2 | TRBV2 | TRBD1 | once | CASRGQGVWGYTF | TGTGCCAGCAGGGGACAGGGTGTATGGGGCTACACCTTC
TRBJ2-2 | TRBV18 | TRBD2 | - | CASSPRVGGENTGELFF | TGTGCCAGCTCACCACGAGTCGGGGGGGAGAACACCGGGGAGCTGTTTTTT
TRBJ2-6 | TRBV7-8 | - | - | CASSLRIGSGANVLTF | TGTGCCAGCAGCTTACGTATCGGGTCTGGGGCCAACGTCCTGACTTTC
TRBJ2-7 | TRBV19 | TRBD1 | - | CATSGTDSYEQYF | TGTGCCACTTCGGGGACAGACTCCTACGAGCAGTACTTC
TRBJ1-1 | TRBV27 | - | - | CASSLSESTEAFF | TGTGCCAGCAGTTTATCTGAGTCCACTGAAGCTTTCTTT
TRBJ2-7 | TRBV6-6 | - | - | CASSYSDNSYEQYF | TGTGCCAGCAGTTACTCGGACAACTCCTACGAGCAGTACTTC
TRBJ2-1 | TRBV18 | TRBD1 | - | CASRDRGRNEQFF | TGTGCCAGCCGGGACAGGGGGCGGAATGAGCAGTTCTTC
TRBJ1-2 | TRBV30 | - | - | CAWRDPGHLYGYTF | TGTGCCTGGAGGGACCCGGGACACCTCTATGGCTACACCTTC
TRBJ1-5 | TRBV12-5 | TRBD1 | once | CASGRGQGVGQPQHF | TGTGCTAGTGGAAGGGGACAGGGAGTGGGTCAGCCCCAGCATTTT
TRBJ1-2 | TRBV7-3 | TRBD1 | - | CASSSGQLLTFFHGYTF | TGTGCCAGCAGCTCGGGACAGCTACTTACTTTCTTTCATGGCTACACCTTC
TRBJ2-2 | TRBV7-2 | - | - | CASSLATGISGELFF | TGTGCCAGCAGCTTAGCCACAGGGATCTCCGGGGAGCTGTTTTTT
TRBJ1-1 | TRBV19 | - | once | CASSSRGEAFF | TGTGCCAGTAGTTCAAGGGGTGAAGCTTTCTTT
TRBJ2-5 | TRBV7-2 | TRBD2 | - | CASTLTSGHQETQYF | TGTGCCAGCACCCTGACTAGCGGGCACCAAGAGACCCAGTACTTC
TRBJ1-6 | TRBV6-5 | - | - | CASSYENSRDSPLHF | TGTGCCAGCAGTTACGAGAATTCACGCGATTCACCCCTCCACTTT
TRBJ2-3 | TRBV1 | - | - | CTRSQDNLAGHTDTQYF | TGCACCAGGAGCCAAGATAACCTAGCGGGGCACACAGATACGCAGTATTTT
TRBJ1-2 | TRBV18 | - | - | CASSPQSAGGYTF | TGTGCCAGCTCACCTCAGTCCGCGGGGGGCTACACCTTC
TRBJ2-1 | TRBV7-9 | - | - | CASTTQQGNEQFF | TGTGCCAGCACCACTCAACAGGGCAATGAGCAGTTCTTC
TRBJ1-4 | TRBV2 | - | - | CASNRIQGEKLFF | TGTGCCAGCAACCGGATCCAGGGCGAAAAACTGTTTTTT
TRBJ2-7 | TRBV6-1 | TRBD1 | - | CASSGHRGRYEQYF | TGTGCCAGCAGTGGTCACAGGGGACGCTACGAGCAGTACTTC
TRBJ1-2 | TRBV30 | - | - | CAWSVGQGRGYTF | TGTGCCTGGAGTGTAGGGCAGGGGCGTGGCTACACCTTC
TRBJ2-2 | TRBV7-6 | TRBD2 | - | CASSHTGTSGNTGELFF | TGTGCCAGCAGCCATACCGGGACTAGCGGGAACACCGGGGAGCTGTTTTTT
TRBJ1-1 | TRBV7-3 | - | once | CASSLRGGFTEAFF | TGTGCCAGCAGCTTAAGGGGGGGGTTCACTGAAGCTTTCTTT
TRBJ2-7 | TRBV9 | - | - | CASSVEASKSYEQYF | TGTGCCAGCAGCGTAGAGGCTAGCAAGTCCTACGAGCAGTACTTC
TRBJ1-5 | TRBV10-2 | - | once | CASSVGGLNGNQPQHF | TGCGCCAGCAGTGTCGGGGGGCTGAACGGCAATCAGCCCCAGCATTTT
TRBJ2-3 | TRBV10-1 | - | once | CASSGGIIFPDTQYF | TGCGCCAGCAGTGGCGGTATAATTTTTCCGGATACGCAGTATTTT
TRBJ1-1 | TRBV5-1 | TRBD1 | - | CASSLGTVSEAFF | TGCGCCAGCAGCTTAGGGACAGTATCTGAAGCTTTCTTT
TRBJ2-1 | TRBV10-3 | - | - | CAISEPDYRNEQFF | TGTGCCATCAGTGAGCCCGACTATCGCAATGAGCAGTTCTTC
TRBJ2-3 | TRBV5-1 | TRBD2 | - | CASSLNLAGAADTQYF | TGCGCCAGCAGCTTGAACCTAGCGGGGGCGGCAGATACGCAGTATTTT
TRBJ2-2 | TRBV28 | TRBD2 | - | CASSLSTSGVGELFF | TGTGCCAGCAGTTTATCTACTAGCGGGGTAGGGGAGCTGTTTTTT
TRBJ2-7 | TRBV7-9 | TRBD1 | - | CASSQGAQVGHEQYF | TGTGCCAGCAGCCAGGGGGCTCAAGTGGGCCACGAGCAGTACTTC
TRBJ1-6 | TRBV19 | - | - | CASSMIGGVSPLHF | TGTGCCAGTAGTATGATCGGGGGGGTGTCACCCCTCCACTTT
TRBJ2-7 | TRBV7-3 | TRBD2 | - | CASSLTGTSGTSYEQYF | TGTGCCAGCAGCTTAACAGGGACTAGCGGGACCTCCTACGAGCAGTACTTC
TRBJ2-7 | TRBV19 | TRBD1 | - | CASSISNRGTYEQYF | TGTGCCAGTAGTATTTCTAACAGGGGAACCTACGAGCAGTACTTC
TRBJ1-2 | TRBV19 | TRBD1 | - | CASSTDRGPNYGYTF | TGTGCCAGTAGTACTGACAGGGGACCTAACTATGGCTACACCTTC
TRBJ2-3 | TRBV4-2 | TRBD1 | - | CASSQTGTTGADTQYF | TGTGCCAGCAGCCAAACCGGGACGACAGGGGCAGATACGCAGTATTTT
TRBJ1-1 | TRBV6-6 | - | - | CASSGLNTEAFF | TGTGCCAGCAGCGGTCTGAACACTGAAGCTTTCTTT
TRBJ2-3 | TRBV7-6 | - | - | CASSLFELSTDTQYF | TGTGCCAGCAGCTTATTCGAACTGTCCACAGATACGCAGTATTTT
TRBJ1-1 | TRBV13 | - | once | CASSAGLGTEAFF | TGTGCCAGCAGCGCCGGGTTGGGCACTGAAGCTTTCTTT
TRBJ2-3 | TRBV19 | TRBD2 | - | CASAPSGGVFTDTQYF | TGTGCCTCCGCACCTAGCGGGGGGGTTTTCACAGATACGCAGTATTTT
TRBJ2-5 | TRBV19 | TRBD2 | - | CASSRGLAEKETQYF | TGTGCCAGTAGCCGGGGACTAGCGGAAAAAGAGACCCAGTACTTC
TRBJ2-2 | TRBV11-2 | - | - | CASSLDRVQGNTGELFF | TGTGCCAGCAGCTTAGATAGGGTACAGGGGAACACCGGGGAGCTGTTTTTT
TRBJ2-2 | TRBV4-1 | TRBD2 | - | CASSSRGGDTGELFF | TGCGCCAGCAGCTCTCGCGGGGGTGACACCGGGGAGCTGTTTTTT
TRBJ2-7 | TRBV7-9 | TRBD2 | - | CSSSGGANEQYF | TGTTCCAGCAGCGGGGGGGCGAACGAGCAGTACTTC
TRBJ2-7 | TRBV27 | - | - | CASSLTSDYEQYF | TGTGCCAGCAGTTTAACTAGTGACTACGAGCAGTACTTC
TRBJ2-7 | TRBV30 | - | few | CAWSVEGAYEQYF | TGTGCCTGGAGTGTAGAGGGGGCCTACGAGCAGTACTTC
TRBJ2-3 | TRBV7-2 | TRBD2 | - | CASTVSGGWQYF | TGTGCCAGCACCGTTAGCGGGGGTTGGCAGTATTTT
TRBJ2-7 | TRBV27 | TRBD1 | once | CASSLDRDRGNEQYF | TGTGCCAGCAGTTTAGACCGGGACAGGGGTAACGAGCAGTACTTC
TRBJ2-7 | TRBV21-1 | - | - | CASSKYPGGGPGEQYF | TGTGCCAGCAGCAAATATCCCGGAGGGGGCCCAGGGGAGCAGTACTTC
TRBJ2-5 | TRBV6-6 | TRBD2 | once | CASSYPAGGGGETQYF | TGTGCCAGCAGTTACCCTGCGGGGGGGGGTGGAGAGACCCAGTACTTC
TRBJ2-2 | TRBV9 | - | - | CASSSPGGPSWGELFF | TGTGCCAGCAGCTCTCCTGGGGGCCCCTCATGGGGGGAGCTGTTTTTT
TRBJ1-1 | TRBV5-1 | TRBD1 | - | CASSTQGENTEAFF | TGCGCCAGCAGCACTCAGGGGGAGAACACTGAAGCTTTCTTT
TRBJ2-2 | TRBV5-1 | TRBD2 | - | CASSLAGERGIGELFF | TGCGCCAGCAGCTTGGCGGGAGAGCGGGGGATCGGGGAGCTGTTTTTT